Listed below are T cell receptor beta chains from one sample, sequenced in a study of blood T cell repertoires in COVID-19. The protocol was immunoSEQ multiplex PCR, while the TCRdb copy is restricted to in-frame clones and leaves out a portion. Among under 350,000 clones listed, less than 85% were seen once. The sequenced sample was peripheral blood. The receptors stem from a man aged 60 to 75 who had recovered from COVID-19. The CDR3 runs from the conserved cysteine through the conserved F or W. D genes are given only for firm matches. Clone size, where shown, is once, few, many, or a class for clones that have expanded.

V	D	J	size	DNA	CDR3
TRBV7-8	TRBD1	TRBJ2-5	-	TGTGCCAGCAGCCCAGGGACAGCCCAAGAGACCCAGTACTTC	CASSPGTAQETQYF
TRBV19	TRBD1	TRBJ1-2	-	TGTGCCAGCCGCCGGGACAGGGTCTATGGCTACACCTTC	CASRRDRVYGYTF
TRBV6-5	-	TRBJ1-5	-	TGTGCCAGCACCACAACGAGCAATCAGCCCCAGCATTTT	CASTTTSNQPQHF
TRBV6-6	-	TRBJ1-5	once	TGTGCCAGCACCGACCGGGGGGCGAGCAATCAGCCCCAGCATTTT	CASTDRGASNQPQHF
TRBV11-2	TRBD2	TRBJ2-2	-	TGTGCCAGCAGCTTTACAGCGGGAGCGGCCGGGGAGCTGTTTTTT	CASSFTAGAAGELFF
TRBV30	-	TRBJ1-5	few	TGTGCCTGGAGCTCGGGGTTGGGACAGCCCCAGCATTTT	CAWSSGLGQPQHF
TRBV30	TRBD1	TRBJ2-2	-	TGTGCCTGGAGCCGACTGGACAGGGGTGCCGGGGAGCTGTTTTTT	CAWSRLDRGAGELFF
TRBV24-1	TRBD1	TRBJ1-2	-	TGTGCCATCCAGCTGACAGGGACCTATGGCTACACCTTC	CAIQLTGTYGYTF
TRBV21-1	-	TRBJ1-2	once	TGTGCCAGCAGCTCTTTGGAGAATGGCTACACCTTC	CASSSLENGYTF
TRBV15	-	TRBJ1-3	-	TGTGCCACCAGCAGAGCGAGGAGCTCTGGAAACACCATATATTTT	CATSRARSSGNTIYF
TRBV3-1/TRBV3-2	TRBD1	TRBJ1-3	-	TGTGCCAGCAGCCAAAGGACAGGCTTCTCTGGAAACACCATATATTTT	CASSQRTGFSGNTIYF
TRBV7-2	TRBD1	TRBJ2-5	-	TGTGCCAGCAGACTAACCGGGACAGCCCAAGAGACCCAGTACTTC	CASRLTGTAQETQYF
TRBV30	-	TRBJ2-5	-	TGTGCCTGGAGCGACTTCTTTGCGGGAATTCAAGAGACCCAGTACTTC	CAWSDFFAGIQETQYF
TRBV2	-	TRBJ1-1	once	TGTGCCAGCAGTGATGGTGGGCTGACTGAAGCTTTCTTT	CASSDGGLTEAFF
TRBV5-6	-	TRBJ1-1	-	TGTGCCAGCAGCTTGCCAGGGCAGGACACTGAAGCTTTCTTT	CASSLPGQDTEAFF
TRBV3-1/TRBV3-2	TRBD1	TRBJ1-2	once	TGTGCCAGCAGCCAAGATCGGGGACAGTGGGGCTACACCTTC	CASSQDRGQWGYTF
TRBV11-1	-	TRBJ1-6	-	TGTGCCAGCAGCTTCGTAACAGAAAATTCACCCCTCCACTTT	CASSFVTENSPLHF
TRBV7-2	TRBD2	TRBJ2-1	-	TGTGCCAGCAGCCGCGGGATTAGCGGGATTAGTGAGCAGTTCTTC	CASSRGISGISEQFF